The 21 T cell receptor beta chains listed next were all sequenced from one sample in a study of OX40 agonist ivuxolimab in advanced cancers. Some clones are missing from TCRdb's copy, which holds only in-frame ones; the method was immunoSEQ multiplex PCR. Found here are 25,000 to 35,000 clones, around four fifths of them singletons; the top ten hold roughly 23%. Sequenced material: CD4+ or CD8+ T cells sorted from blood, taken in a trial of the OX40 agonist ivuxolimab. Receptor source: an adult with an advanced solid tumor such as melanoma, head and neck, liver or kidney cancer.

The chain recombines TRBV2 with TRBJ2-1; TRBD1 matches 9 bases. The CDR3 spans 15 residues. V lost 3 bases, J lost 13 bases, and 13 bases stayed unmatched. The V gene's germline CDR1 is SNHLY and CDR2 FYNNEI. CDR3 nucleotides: TGTGCCAGCAGTGATTCCCGGACAGGGGCCCAGGGACAGTTCTTC. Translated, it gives CASSDSRTGAQGQFF.

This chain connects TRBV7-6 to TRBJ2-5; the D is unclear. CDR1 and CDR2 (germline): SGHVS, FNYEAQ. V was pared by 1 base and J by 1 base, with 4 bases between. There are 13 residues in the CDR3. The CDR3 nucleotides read TGTGCCAGCAGCTTAGGGGCCCAAGAGACCCAGTACTTC. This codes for CASSLGAQETQYF.

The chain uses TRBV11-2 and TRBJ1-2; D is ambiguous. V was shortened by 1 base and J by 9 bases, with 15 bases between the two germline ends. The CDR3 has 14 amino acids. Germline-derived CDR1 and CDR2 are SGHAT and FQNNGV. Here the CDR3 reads CASSLGLGPGSYTF. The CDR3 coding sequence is TGTGCCAGCAGCTTAGGTCTAGGCCCCGGCAGCTACACCTTC.

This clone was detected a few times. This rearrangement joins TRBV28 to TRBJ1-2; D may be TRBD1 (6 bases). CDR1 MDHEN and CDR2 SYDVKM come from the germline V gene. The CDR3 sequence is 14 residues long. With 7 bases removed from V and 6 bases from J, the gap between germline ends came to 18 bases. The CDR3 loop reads CASKGGRDGHGYTF. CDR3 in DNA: TGTGCCAGCAAAGGGGGTCGGGACGGCCATGGCTACACCTTC.

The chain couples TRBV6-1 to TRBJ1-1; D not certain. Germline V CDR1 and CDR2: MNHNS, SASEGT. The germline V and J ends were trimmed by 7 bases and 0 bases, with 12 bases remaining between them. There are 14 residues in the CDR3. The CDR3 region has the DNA TGTGCCAGCACCCAGAGACGGATGAACACTGAAGCTTTCTTT. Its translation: CASTQRRMNTEAFF.

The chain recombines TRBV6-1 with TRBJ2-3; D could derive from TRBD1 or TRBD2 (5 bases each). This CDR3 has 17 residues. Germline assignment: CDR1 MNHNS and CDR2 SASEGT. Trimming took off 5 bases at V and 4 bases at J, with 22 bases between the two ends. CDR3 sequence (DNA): TGTGCCAGCAGTAAAGATCTGCCCGGGGCGAGCTCAGATACGCAGTATTTT. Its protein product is CASSKDLPGASSDTQYF.

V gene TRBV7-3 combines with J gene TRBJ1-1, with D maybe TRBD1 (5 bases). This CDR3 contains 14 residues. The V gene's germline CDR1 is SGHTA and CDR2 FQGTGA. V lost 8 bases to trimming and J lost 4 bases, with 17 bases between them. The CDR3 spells CASLIGGFSTEAFF. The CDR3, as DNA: TGTGCCAGCTTGATCGGGGGGTTTAGCACTGAAGCTTTCTTT.

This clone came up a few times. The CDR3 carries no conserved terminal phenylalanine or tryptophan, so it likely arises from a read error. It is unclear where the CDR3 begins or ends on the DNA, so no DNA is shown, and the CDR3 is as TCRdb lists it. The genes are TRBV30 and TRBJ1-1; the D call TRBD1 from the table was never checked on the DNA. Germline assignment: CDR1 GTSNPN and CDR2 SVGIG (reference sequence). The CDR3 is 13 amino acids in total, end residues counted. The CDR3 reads CAWSPRDRRSLEP.

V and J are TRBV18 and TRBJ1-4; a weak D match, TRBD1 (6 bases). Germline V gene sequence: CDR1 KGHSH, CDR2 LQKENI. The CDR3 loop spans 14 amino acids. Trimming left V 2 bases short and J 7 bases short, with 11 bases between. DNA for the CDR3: TGTGCCAGCTCACCAATAGGGGGTGGTGAAAAACTGTTTTTT. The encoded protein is CASSPIGGGEKLFF. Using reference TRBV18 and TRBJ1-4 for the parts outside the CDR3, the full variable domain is NAGVMQNPRHLVRRRGQEARLRCSPMKGHSHVYWYRQLPEEGLKFMVYLQKENIIDESGMPKERFSAEFPKEGPSILRIQQVVRGDSAAYFCASSPIGGGEKLFFGSGTQLSVL.

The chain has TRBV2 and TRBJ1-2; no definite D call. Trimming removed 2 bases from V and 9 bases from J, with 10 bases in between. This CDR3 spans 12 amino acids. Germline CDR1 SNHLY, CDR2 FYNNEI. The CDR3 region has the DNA TGTGCCAGCAGTGAAAGGTACCATAGCTACACCTTC. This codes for CASSERYHSYTF.

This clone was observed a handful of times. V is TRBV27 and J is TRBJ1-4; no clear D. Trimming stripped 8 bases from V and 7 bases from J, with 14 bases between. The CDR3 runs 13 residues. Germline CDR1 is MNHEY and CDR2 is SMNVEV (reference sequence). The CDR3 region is CASGTKTGEKLFF. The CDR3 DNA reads TGTGCCAGCGGTACTAAAACGGGTGAAAAACTGTTTTTT.

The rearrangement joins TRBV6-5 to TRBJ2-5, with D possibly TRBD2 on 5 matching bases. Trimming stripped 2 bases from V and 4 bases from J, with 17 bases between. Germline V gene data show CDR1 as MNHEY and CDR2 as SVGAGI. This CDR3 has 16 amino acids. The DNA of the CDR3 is TGTGCCAGCAGTTACGAGAGGGCCACGAAGGGAGAGACCCAGTACTTC. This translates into CASSYERATKGETQYF.

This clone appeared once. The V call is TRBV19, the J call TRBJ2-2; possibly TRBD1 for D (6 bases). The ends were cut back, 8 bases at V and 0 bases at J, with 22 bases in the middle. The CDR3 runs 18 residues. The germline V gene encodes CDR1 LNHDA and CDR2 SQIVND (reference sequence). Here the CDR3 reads CASLNPTGIRTNTGELFF. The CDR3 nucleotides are TGTGCCAGTCTCAATCCTACAGGGATACGAACGAACACCGGGGAGCTGTTTTTT.

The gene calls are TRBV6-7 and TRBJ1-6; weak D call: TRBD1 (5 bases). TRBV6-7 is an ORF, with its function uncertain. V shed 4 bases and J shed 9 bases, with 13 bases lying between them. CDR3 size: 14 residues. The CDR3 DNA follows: TGTGCCAGCAGTTCCCCGCAGGGAGGTTCACCCCTCCACTTT. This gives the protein CASSSPQGGSPLHF.

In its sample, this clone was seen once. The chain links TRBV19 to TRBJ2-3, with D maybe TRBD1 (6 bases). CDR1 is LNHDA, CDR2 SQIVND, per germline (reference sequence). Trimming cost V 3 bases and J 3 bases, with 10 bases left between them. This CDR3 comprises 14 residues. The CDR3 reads CASSIDRITDTQYF. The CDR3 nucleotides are TGTGCCAGTAGTATCGACAGGATTACAGATACGCAGTATTTT.

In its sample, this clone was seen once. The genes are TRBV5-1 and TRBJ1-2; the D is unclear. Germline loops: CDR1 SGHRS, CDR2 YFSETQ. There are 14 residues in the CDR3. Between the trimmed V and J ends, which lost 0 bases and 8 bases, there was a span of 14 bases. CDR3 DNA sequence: TGCGCCAGCAGCTTGGTTCCTTCGGTAGGAGGCTACACCTTC. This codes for CASSLVPSVGGYTF.

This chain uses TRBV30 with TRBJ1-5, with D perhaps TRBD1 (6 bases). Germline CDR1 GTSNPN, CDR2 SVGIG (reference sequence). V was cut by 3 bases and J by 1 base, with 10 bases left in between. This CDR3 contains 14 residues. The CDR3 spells CAWRLGGSNQPQHF. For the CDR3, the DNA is TGTGCCTGGAGGTTAGGGGGGAGCAATCAGCCCCAGCATTTT.

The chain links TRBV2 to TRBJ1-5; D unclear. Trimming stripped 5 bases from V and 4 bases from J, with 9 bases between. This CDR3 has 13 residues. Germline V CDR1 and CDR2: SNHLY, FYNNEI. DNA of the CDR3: TGTGCCAGCAGTCGACGGATTAATCAGCCCCAGCATTTT. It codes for CASSRRINQPQHF. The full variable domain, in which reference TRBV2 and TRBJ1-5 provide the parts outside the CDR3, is EPEVTQTPSHQVTQMGQEVILRCVPISNHLYFYWYRQILGQKVEFLVSFYNNEISEKSEIFDDQFSVERPDGSNFTLKIRSTKLEDSAMYFCASSRRINQPQHFGDGTRLSIL.

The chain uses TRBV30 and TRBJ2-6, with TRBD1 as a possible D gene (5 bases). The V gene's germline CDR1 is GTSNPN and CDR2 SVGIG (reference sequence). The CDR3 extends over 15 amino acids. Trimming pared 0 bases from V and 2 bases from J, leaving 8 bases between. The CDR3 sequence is CAWSVLGPGANVLTF. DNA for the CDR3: TGTGCCTGGAGTGTTTTGGGGCCTGGGGCCAACGTCCTGACTTTC.

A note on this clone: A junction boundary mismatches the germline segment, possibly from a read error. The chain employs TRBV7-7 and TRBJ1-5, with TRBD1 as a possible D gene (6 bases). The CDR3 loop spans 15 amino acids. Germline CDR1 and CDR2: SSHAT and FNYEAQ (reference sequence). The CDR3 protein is CASSLVGGDNQPQHF. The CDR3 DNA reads TGTGCTAGCAGCTTAGTAGGGGGTGACAATCAGCCCCAGCATTTT.

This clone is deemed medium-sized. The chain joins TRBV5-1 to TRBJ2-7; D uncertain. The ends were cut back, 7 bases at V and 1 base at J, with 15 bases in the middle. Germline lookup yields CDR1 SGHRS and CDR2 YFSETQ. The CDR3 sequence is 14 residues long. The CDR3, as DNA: TGCGCCAGCCGGTTGGGTCAACCATCCTACGAGCAGTACTTC. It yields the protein CASRLGQPSYEQYF.